These 28 T cell receptor beta chains were sequenced from one sample in a study of cytomegalovirus exposure and HLA in healthy donors. The PCR employed 60 Vbeta primers together with 13 Jbeta primers. Sequenced by immunoSEQ multiplex PCR; TCRdb stores in-frame clones only, minus some. The sample lists about 130,000 clones, roughly 70% occurring once. The sample comprised PBMCs. All receptors derive from a man aged 35-49 years in good health and CMV-seronegative.

The genes are TRBV19 and TRBJ1-1; possible D gene TRBD1, 6 bases. CDR3 length: 14 amino acids. V lost 6 bases, J lost 5 bases, and 16 bases lay in between. The germline gives CDR1 LNHDA, CDR2 SQIVND (reference sequence). CDR3 DNA: TGTGCCAGTAGGAAACAGGGAGTTTGGACTGAAGCTTTCTTT. This translates into CASRKQGVWTEAFF.

This clone was counted only a few times. The chain combines TRBV7-9 with TRBJ1-2; D is possibly TRBD1 (6 bases). Germline lookup yields CDR1 SEHNR and CDR2 FQNEAQ (reference sequence). This CDR3 has 14 amino acids. V was clipped by 5 bases and J by 8 bases, with 18 bases between them. In DNA, the CDR3 is TGTGCCAGCAGCCGCGGGATAAGGGGGGGCGGCTACACCTTC. It encodes CASSRGIRGGGYTF.

The CDR3 here is CASSGPPAGRTEAFF. The CDR3 bases are TGTGCCAGCAGCGGACCGCCGGCAGGGAGGACTGAAGCTTTCTTT. The chain recombines TRBV7-2 with TRBJ1-1; tentatively, D is TRBD1 (5 bases). This CDR3 has 15 amino acids. The germline gives CDR1 SGHTA, CDR2 FQGNSA. The V end was cut by 5 bases, the J end by 5 bases, with 18 bases between.

V is TRBV7-8 and J is TRBJ1-5, with D uncertain. The CDR3 loop spans 15 amino acids. Per the germline V gene, CDR1 is SGHVS and CDR2 is FQNEAQ. V was clipped by 1 base and J by 0 bases, with 7 bases between them. CDR3 protein: CASSLGRLSNQPQHF. The CDR3 DNA reads TGTGCCAGCAGCTTAGGCAGGCTTAGCAATCAGCCCCAGCATTTT.

This chain uses TRBV7-2 with TRBJ2-3, with TRBD1 identical over 10 bases. Germline V gene sequence: CDR1 SGHTA, CDR2 FQGNSA. Losses at the gene ends were 5 bases for V and 3 bases for J; bases not matched to a gene: 5. The CDR3 loop spans 15 amino acids. The DNA for the CDR3 is TGTGCCAGCAGCCCAAGACAGGGGGCGACAGATACGCAGTATTTT. Its translation is CASSPRQGATDTQYF.

The rearrangement uses TRBV15 and TRBJ2-1; 13 nucleotides line up with TRBD2. CDR3 length: 16 amino acids. The germline V gene has CDR1 LNHNV and CDR2 YYDKDF (reference sequence). Germline trimming cut 3 bases from V and 7 bases from J; bases unmatched to any gene: 6. The CDR3 loop is CATSRSGTSGKNEQFF. The DNA of the CDR3 is TGTGCCACCAGCAGGTCGGGGACTAGCGGGAAAAATGAGCAGTTCTTC.

J is TRBJ1-1 and V is TRBV5-3; D perhaps matches TRBD1 (6 bases). TRBV5-3 is marked as an open reading frame, function uncertain. V was trimmed by 0 bases and J by 3 bases, leaving 12 bases between them. This CDR3 is built from 15 residues. The CDR3 sequence is CARSLVRGTDTEAFF. The CDR3 DNA follows: TGTGCCAGAAGCTTGGTCAGGGGAACTGACACTGAAGCTTTCTTT.

This clone was counted a single time. V usage is TRBV9 and J usage is TRBJ1-6; perhaps TRBD1 as D (6 bases). Germline lookup yields CDR1 SGDLS and CDR2 YYNGEE. This CDR3 contains 15 residues. Trimming took off 0 bases at V and 8 bases at J, with 12 bases between the two ends. The CDR3 DNA follows: TGTGCCAGCAGCGTAGCCCCCACAGGGCATTCACCCCTCCACTTT. Amino acids: CASSVAPTGHSPLHF.

As regards this clone: The missing conserved phenylalanine or tryptophan at the end of this CDR3 makes a read error likely. The DNA is left out, because the CDR3 cannot be placed on it with certainty; the CDR3 is given as TCRdb lists it. The chain has TRBV15 and TRBJ2-7; TRBD2, the D gene given by the table, was not confirmed from the DNA. The CDR3 is 13 residues long, counting both termini. CDR1 is LNHNV, CDR2 YYDKDF, per germline (reference sequence). CDR3 protein: CATRARLAGHHTI.

This chain connects TRBV6-5 to TRBJ1-2, with TRBD1 matching over 8 bases. J was trimmed by 5 bases and V by 5 bases; bases with no gene match: 4. Looked up from germline, CDR1 is MNHEY and CDR2 is SVGAGI. The CDR3 is 13 amino acids. Here the CDR3 reads CASSTRTGYGYTF. CDR3 in DNA: TGTGCCAGCAGTACACGGACAGGGTATGGCTACACCTTC.

The V and J genes are TRBV9 and TRBJ1-1, with no clear D. The germline V gene encodes CDR1 SGDLS and CDR2 YYNGEE. The CDR3 extends over 14 amino acids. V was cut by 4 bases and J by 4 bases, with 14 bases left in between. CDR3 sequence (DNA): TGTGCCAGCAGCACTCAGGACTGGGGCACTGAAGCTTTCTTT. It encodes CASSTQDWGTEAFF. Variable domain in full (rest from reference TRBV9 and TRBJ1-1): DSGVTQTPKHLITATGQRVTLRCSPRSGDLSVYWYQQSLDQGLQFLIQYYNGEERAKGNILERFSAQQFPDLHSELNLSSLELGDSALYFCASSTQDWGTEAFFGQGTRLTVV.

This sequence joins TRBV27 and TRBJ1-2; 12 nucleotides agree with TRBD1. V lost 5 bases, J lost 7 bases, and 8 bases stayed unmatched. The CDR3 has 15 residues. The V gene's germline CDR1 is MNHEY and CDR2 SMNVEV (reference sequence). The CDR3 bases are TGTGCCAGCAGTCCGAGGGGACAGGGGGCTCGTGGCTACACCTTC. Translated: CASSPRGQGARGYTF.

Here the CDR3 DNA reads TGTGCCAGCAGCCGGACGGAGGATACCCAGTACTTC. Amino acid sequence: CASSRTEDTQYF. The rearrangement uses TRBV7-9 and TRBJ2-5, with a weak D call TRBD2 (5 bases). The CDR3 is 12 residues long. V gave up 5 bases and J gave up 8 bases, with 12 bases separating them. The germline V gene has CDR1 SEHNR and CDR2 FQNEAQ (reference sequence).

The chain uses TRBV5-1 and TRBJ1-6; no clear D gene. Germline CDR1 reads SGHRS; CDR2 reads YFSETQ. The V gene lost 4 bases and the J gene lost 0 bases, with 5 bases spanning the gap. The CDR3 has 14 amino acids. The CDR3 region is CASSHSSYNSPLHF. Written as DNA, the CDR3 is TGCGCCAGCAGCCATAGCTCCTATAATTCACCCCTCCACTTT.

This chain uses TRBV27 with TRBJ2-7; no reliable D call. There are 13 residues in the CDR3. V lost 3 bases and J 5 bases, leaving 11 bases between the germline ends. Germline CDR1 MNHEY, CDR2 SMNVEV (reference sequence). The CDR3 is CASSLVQSHEQYF. The DNA for the CDR3 is TGTGCCAGCAGTTTGGTCCAGTCCCACGAGCAGTACTTC.

In regard to this clone: The junction shows a germline mismatch at one end, possibly a read error. The V gene is TRBV6-1, the J gene TRBJ1-1; D is perhaps TRBD1 (6 bases). This CDR3 comprises 14 residues. In germline, CDR1 is MNHNS, CDR2 SASEGT. The CDR3 reads CASRAQGWNSEAFF. In DNA form, the CDR3 reads TGTGCCAGCAGAGCACAGGGATGGAACTCTGAAGCTTTCTTT.

This chain joins TRBV27 and TRBJ1-1, with 7 bases matching TRBD1. The CDR3 contains 12 residues. The trim removed 3 bases at V and 6 bases at J, leaving 1 base unmatched. Looked up from germline, CDR1 is MNHEY and CDR2 is SMNVEV (reference sequence). The CDR3 is CASSFTGAEAFF. The CDR3 region has the DNA TGTGCCAGCAGTTTCACAGGGGCTGAAGCTTTCTTT.

This clone is deemed medium-sized (0.01 to 0.1%). V and J are TRBV29-1 and TRBJ1-4; 7 bases match TRBD1. This CDR3 has 13 amino acids. CDR1 SQVTM and CDR2 ANQGSEA come from the germline V gene. J gave up 8 bases and V 3 bases, and 6 bases lay outside the gene matches. CDR3 residues: CSVDFTGVEKLFF. Written as DNA, the CDR3 is TGCAGCGTTGATTTCACAGGGGTGGAAAAACTGTTTTTT.

This clone has just a few counts. The chain carries TRBV6-5 and TRBJ1-2, with a tentative D call TRBD1 (6 bases). This CDR3 region has 15 residues. V was cut by 2 bases and J by 3 bases, with 13 bases left in between. The V gene's germline CDR1 is MNHEY and CDR2 SVGAGI. The CDR3 coding sequence is TGTGCCAGCAGTTACCAACAGGGCTCCTACTATGGCTACACCTTC. It is translated as CASSYQQGSYYGYTF.

This clone was recorded a few times. This chain uses TRBV5-1 with TRBJ2-1; 15 bases are a match to TRBD2. After removal of 4 bases from V and 0 bases from J, the junction contained 14 bases not matched to a gene. CDR3 size: 21 residues. CDR1 is SGHRS, CDR2 YFSETQ, per germline. CDR3 protein: CASSPRTDGLAGGSSYNEQFF. The CDR3 DNA reads as TGCGCCAGCAGCCCCAGGACGGACGGACTAGCGGGAGGGAGCTCCTACAATGAGCAGTTCTTC.

The rearrangement uses TRBV6-1 and TRBJ2-5, with D uncertain. Germline V gives CDR1 MNHNS, CDR2 SASEGT. V was pared by 4 bases and J by 1 base, with 10 bases between. The CDR3 sequence is 14 residues long. The CDR3 loop reads CASSVILTQETQYF. In DNA form, the CDR3 reads TGTGCCAGCAGTGTTATACTAACCCAAGAGACCCAGTACTTC.

The rearrangement uses TRBV30 and TRBJ2-3; 12 positions agree with TRBD2. V shed 3 bases, J shed 4 bases, and the junction held 8 bases outside the gene matches. The CDR3 totals 16 residues. Germline assignment: CDR1 GTSNPN and CDR2 SVGIG (reference sequence). CDR3 protein: CAWREGASGRADTQYF. Written as DNA, the CDR3 is TGTGCCTGGAGGGAGGGGGCTAGCGGGAGGGCAGATACGCAGTATTTT.

The sample holds one count of this clone. The chain links TRBV18 to TRBJ1-1, with 7 bases identical to TRBD1. V trimming: 3 bases; J trimming: 1 base; junction bases outside the gene matches: 2. This CDR3 spans 14 amino acids. In germline, CDR1 is KGHSH, CDR2 LQKENI. The CDR3 reads CASSPRTGNTEAFF. CDR3 nucleotide sequence: TGTGCCAGCTCACCCCGGACAGGGAACACTGAAGCTTTCTTT. The full variable domain, rest sourced from reference TRBV18 and TRBJ1-1, is NAGVMQNPRHLVRRRGQEARLRCSPMKGHSHVYWYRQLPEEGLKFMVYLQKENIIDESGMPKERFSAEFPKEGPSILRIQQVVRGDSAAYFCASSPRTGNTEAFFGQGTRLTVV.

The chain recombines TRBV19 with TRBJ2-7; the match to TRBD2 covers 12 bases. CDR1 is LNHDA and CDR2 is SQIVND in the germline V gene (reference sequence). The CDR3 has 17 amino acids. V gave up 4 bases and J gave up 2 bases; unmatched junction bases: 9. The CDR3 DNA sequence: TGTGCCAGTAGTACTAGCGGGGGGGCTGGGAGGCCCTACGAGCAGTACTTC. It translates to CASSTSGGAGRPYEQYF.

Only one count was recorded for this clone. The rearrangement uses TRBV7-2 and TRBJ1-6, with 7 positions matching TRBD1. Germline V gene sequence: CDR1 SGHTA, CDR2 FQGNSA. The J segment lost 5 bases and the V segment lost 2 bases, leaving 3 bases of the junction unmatched. The CDR3 has 15 residues. Here the CDR3 DNA reads TGTGCCAGCAGCTTACTGGGACAGAATAATTCACCCCTCCACTTT. Its translation: CASSLLGQNNSPLHF.

V usage is TRBV19 and J usage is TRBJ1-2; D gene unclear. This CDR3 is built from 15 residues. CDR1 is LNHDA, CDR2 SQIVND, per germline (reference sequence). Between the trimmed V and J ends, which lost 3 bases and 1 base, there was a span of 12 bases. CDR3 coding DNA: TGTGCCAGTAGTATTCAAACCGGGGTTAACTATGGCTACACCTTC. Its translation is CASSIQTGVNYGYTF.

CDR3 bases: TGTGCCAGCAGCGAAACGGGGGGCCTGTACAATGAGCAGTTCTTC. Translation: CASSETGGLYNEQFF. The rearrangement links TRBV9 to TRBJ2-1; possibly TRBD2 for D (7 bases). Germline values: CDR1 SGDLS, CDR2 YYNGEE. Between the trimmed V and J ends, which lost 3 bases and 4 bases, there was a span of 14 bases. CDR3 size: 15 residues.

The chain employs TRBV7-2 and TRBJ1-5, with 8 positions matching TRBD1. Losses at the gene ends were 5 bases for V and 6 bases for J; bases not matched to a gene: 6. Germline CDR1 SGHTA, CDR2 FQGNSA. The CDR3 has 14 residues. CDR3 nucleotide sequence: TGTGCCAGCAGCCTAGACAGGGGCCGTCAGCCCCAGCATTTT. It specifies CASSLDRGRQPQHF. The variable domain in full, with the rest retrieved from reference TRBV7-2 and TRBJ1-5, is GAGVSQSPSNKVTEKGKDVELRCDPISGHTALYWYRQSLGQGLEFLIYFQGNSAPDKSGLPSDRFSAERTGGSVSTLTIQRTQQEDSAVYLCASSLDRGRQPQHFGDGTRLSIL.